Shown below are 13 T cell receptor beta chains from a single sample sequenced in a study of early T cells in non-severe SARS-CoV-2 infection. MiXCR, applied by TCRdb to the 5' RACE reads, yields one record per CDR3 protein. The top ten hold under 20% of the sample, which has 50,000 to 70,000 distinct CDR3 sequences, approximately 9% seen once. Sequencing was performed on whole blood. These receptors were collected from an adult who was a healthcare worker with PCR-confirmed SARS-CoV-2 infection or an uninfected control (not recorded which).

This clonotype was detected many times. The V call is TRBV6-5, the J call TRBJ1-6; perhaps TRBD1 as D (6 bases). Deletions cut 4 bases from V and 0 bases from J, with 13 bases between. This CDR3 has 17 amino acids. CDR1 and CDR2 (germline): MNHEY, SVGAGI. As DNA, the CDR3 is TGTGCCAGCAGTTCGGACAGAACCAGCTCCTATAATTCACCCCTCCACTTT. It translates to CASSSDRTSSYNSPLHF.

This clonotype was observed many times. The chain carries TRBV2 and TRBJ1-2; possibly TRBD1 for D (5 bases). This CDR3 comprises 12 residues. Germline V CDR1 and CDR2: SNHLY, FYNNEI. With 6 bases removed from V and 4 bases from J, the gap between germline ends came to 9 bases. The chain's CDR3 is CASRGQGYGYTF. In DNA, the CDR3 is TGTGCCAGCAGGGGCCAGGGCTATGGCTACACCTTC.

This clonotype was counted ten times or more. The chain couples TRBV28 to TRBJ2-1; TRBD2 matches 9 bases. The CDR3 loop spans 16 amino acids. Germline assignment: CDR1 MDHEN and CDR2 SYDVKM. V was clipped by 8 bases and J by 5 bases; unmatched bases: 13. This chain's CDR3 is CASGHGAGGPHNEQFF. CDR3 in DNA: TGTGCCAGCGGGCATGGGGCGGGAGGGCCTCACAATGAGCAGTTCTTC.

This clonotype was detected only a few times. This chain joins TRBV28 and TRBJ1-6, with D possibly being TRBD1 (5 bases). Germline V gene data show CDR1 as MDHEN and CDR2 as SYDVKM. CDR3 length: 15 amino acids. Trimming left V 5 bases short and J 6 bases short, with 14 bases between. The CDR3 sequence: CASSPPFGGNSPLHF. In DNA, the CDR3 is TGTGCCAGCAGTCCGCCCTTTGGGGGTAATTCACCCCTCCACTTT.

CDR3 loop: CSAVGGSPYEQYF. The DNA of the CDR3 is TGCAGTGCTGTCGGGGGGAGTCCATACGAGCAGTACTTC. This chain connects TRBV20-1 to TRBJ2-7, with 7 bases fitting TRBD2. This CDR3 contains 13 residues. V shed 5 bases and J 4 bases; nucleotides not matched to a gene: 8. Germline CDR1 and CDR2: DFQATT and SNEGSKA (reference sequence).

This clonotype was observed at least ten times. The J gene is TRBJ2-3, the V gene TRBV6-5; D is undetermined. V was trimmed by 4 bases and J by 8 bases, leaving 7 bases between them. CDR3 length: 11 residues. Germline V lookup: CDR1 MNHEY, CDR2 SVGAGI. The CDR3 nucleotides are TGTGCCAGCAGTTCCCGTGTTACGCAGTATTTT. This translates into CASSSRVTQYF.

J is TRBJ2-5 and V is TRBV6-2 or TRBV6-3, with D perhaps assigned TRBD1 or TRBD2 (5 bases each). CDR1 is MNHEY and CDR2 is SVGEGT in the germline V gene. The CDR3 totals 12 residues. Deletions cut 4 bases from V and 9 bases from J, with 12 bases between. CDR3 in DNA: TGTGCCAGCAGTTGGAATCGAGGGGCCCAGTACTTC. It yields the protein CASSWNRGAQYF.

This clonotype appeared once. Just one base apart from a much larger clone, this may be a read error. This chain links TRBV5-4 with TRBJ1-5; weak D call: TRBD1 (5 bases). The CDR3 length is 15 residues. Germline V gene data show CDR1 as SGHNT and CDR2 as YYREEE (reference sequence). The V gene lost 4 bases and the J gene lost 5 bases, with 16 bases spanning the gap. The CDR3 region is CASSAGTESDQPQHF. DNA for the CDR3: TGTGCCAGCAGCGCAGGGACGGAAAGCGATCAGCCCCAGCATTTT.

This clonotype was recorded at least ten times. J is TRBJ1-6 and V is TRBV4-2; TRBD1 matches 9 bases. Germline assignment: CDR1 LGHNA and CDR2 YNFKEQ. The length of the CDR3 is 17 residues. Losses at the gene ends were 1 base for V and 7 bases for J; bases not matched to a gene: 8. The CDR3 nucleotides read TGTGCCAGCAGCCAAGGCACCGCCGGGACAGGGAATTCACCCCTCCACTTT. This translates into CASSQGTAGTGNSPLHF.

At least ten counts were recorded for this clonotype. The V gene is TRBV6-5, the J gene TRBJ1-3; no reliable D call. This CDR3 has 18 residues. Germline V gene lookup returns CDR1 MNHEY and CDR2 SVGAGI. V lost 0 bases and J 2 bases, leaving 17 bases between the germline ends. In DNA, the CDR3 is TGTGCCAGCAGTTACTCGATTACAGCGGCTCCCCCTGGAAACACCATATATTTT. Translating it yields CASSYSITAAPPGNTIYF.

At least ten counts were recorded for this clonotype. The CDR3 nucleotides are TGTGCCATCAGTCCCGGAAGACTAGCGGGGCCCCACCAAGAGACCCAGTACTTC. It is translated as CAISPGRLAGPHQETQYF. This rearrangement joins TRBV10-3 to TRBJ2-5, with TRBD2 matching 11 bases. This CDR3 has 18 residues. The V and J ends lost 5 bases and 0 bases, in that order; junction bases with no gene match: 11. Germline values: CDR1 ENHRY, CDR2 SYGVKD.

The table lists this clonotype with many counts. This chain links TRBV18 with TRBJ2-3, with unresolved D. Trimming removed 3 bases at V and 5 bases at J, with 6 bases between. The CDR3 sequence is 12 residues long. Germline V gene data show CDR1 as KGHSH and CDR2 as LQKENI. The CDR3 nucleotides are TGTGCCAGCTCACCTAAAAAAGATACGCAGTATTTT. Amino acid sequence: CASSPKKDTQYF. Using reference TRBV18 and TRBJ2-3 for the parts outside the CDR3, the full variable domain is NAGVMQNPRHLVRRRGQEARLRCSPMKGHSHVYWYRQLPEEGLKFMVYLQKENIIDESGMPKERFSAEFPKEGPSILRIQQVVRGDSAAYFCASSPKKDTQYFGPGTRLTVL.

The sample holds a few counts of this clonotype. The chain couples TRBV6-6 to TRBJ2-2; 14 nucleotides line up with TRBD2. CDR1 is MNHNY, CDR2 SVGAGI, per germline (reference sequence). After removal of 2 bases from V and 2 bases from J, the junction contained 7 bases not matched to a gene. This CDR3 region has 19 residues. CDR3 bases: TGTGCCAGCAGTTACCATCGGGGACTAGCGGGAGACAACACCGGGGAGCTGTTTTTT. It translates to CASSYHRGLAGDNTGELFF.